Listed below are T cell receptor beta chains from one sample, sequenced in a study of CD8 T cells in Susac syndrome. TCRdb re-derived calls from the immunoSEQ multiplex PCR reads in MiXCR, one entry per CDR3 protein. The sample carries 100,000 to 150,000 distinct CDR3 sequences, around 94% recorded once. The sample taken for sequencing was CD8+ T cells from PBMCs. The receptors originated from a human donor with Susac syndrome. Each CDR3 is given with its conserved first and last residue. A D gene is named only where the DNA matches it firmly. Clone size, where shown, is once, few, many, or a class for clones that have expanded.

>TRBD1|TRBJ2-7|.|TRBV30
CAWSEGQGHEQYF
TGTGCCTGGAGCGAAGGACAGGGCCACGAGCAGTACTTC
>.|TRBJ2-6|.|TRBV4-2
CASSQDGGAGANVLTF
TGTGCCAGCAGCCAAGACGGAGGGGCTGGGGCCAACGTCCTGACTTTC
>.|TRBJ1-1|.|TRBV4-3
CASSQVASKNTEAFF
TGCGCCAGCAGCCAAGTGGCCAGCAAGAACACTGAAGCTTTCTTT
>TRBD2|TRBJ2-1|.|TRBV20-1
CSARGGLAGTYNEQFF
TGCAGTGCTAGGGGGGGACTAGCGGGCACCTACAATGAGCAGTTCTTC
>TRBD1|TRBJ1-2|once|TRBV30
CAWSPGTGAYGYTF
TGTGCCTGGAGTCCAGGAACAGGGGCCTATGGCTACACCTTC
>.|TRBJ1-1|.|TRBV6-2/TRBV6-3
CASSYLMNTEAFF
TGTGCCAGCAGTTACTTGATGAACACTGAAGCTTTCTTT
>TRBD2|TRBJ2-3|.|TRBV7-9
CASSGRTSGGPKPTDTQYF
TGTGCCAGCAGCGGAAGGACTAGCGGGGGCCCGAAACCCACAGATACGCAGTATTTT
>.|TRBJ1-1|.|TRBV12-5
CASAIGGTEAFF
TGTGCTAGTGCAATTGGGGGCACTGAAGCTTTCTTT
>.|TRBJ2-4|once|TRBV27
CASSSQAELAKNIQYF
TGTGCCAGCAGTTCACAGGCTGAACTAGCCAAAAACATTCAGTACTTC
>TRBD1|TRBJ1-2|.|TRBV25-1
CASSTGGGYTF
TGTGCCAGCAGTACAGGGGGTGGCTACACCTTC
>TRBD2|TRBJ2-7|.|TRBV7-9
CASSISGRNYEQYF
TGTGCCAGCAGCATTAGCGGGAGGAACTACGAGCAGTACTTC
>TRBD2|TRBJ2-1|.|TRBV14
CASSPPTSGVYNEQFF
TGTGCCAGCAGCCCACCAACTAGCGGGGTTTACAATGAGCAGTTCTTC
>TRBD2|TRBJ2-5|.|TRBV2
CASRGTSVGQETQYF
TGTGCCAGCAGGGGGACTAGCGTAGGCCAAGAGACCCAGTACTTC
>TRBD2|TRBJ2-3|.|TRBV4-1
CASSQDSSGSTDTQYF
TGCGCCAGCAGCCAAGACTCTAGCGGTAGCACAGATACGCAGTATTTT
>.|TRBJ1-2|.|TRBV29-1
CSVLGGGYGYTF
TGCAGCGTCCTGGGGGGAGGCTATGGCTACACCTTC
>.|TRBJ1-5|once|TRBV27
CASSLDSRSNQPQHF
TGTGCCAGCAGTTTGGACTCCAGAAGCAATCAGCCCCAGCATTTT
>TRBD1|TRBJ2-7|.|TRBV27
CASSLWTGSYEQYF
TGTGCCAGCAGTTTGTGGACAGGTTCCTACGAGCAGTACTTC
>.|TRBJ2-2|once|TRBV14
CASSRQGIYTGELFF
TGTGCCAGCAGCCGTCAAGGGATCTACACCGGGGAGCTGTTTTTT
>.|TRBJ2-7|once|TRBV20-1
CSAPSGDSYEQYF
TGCAGTGCTCCCAGCGGAGATTCCTACGAGCAGTACTTC
>.|TRBJ1-4|.|TRBV12-3/TRBV12-4
CASSRGLTNEKLFF
TGTGCCAGCAGCCGAGGACTGACTAATGAAAAACTGTTTTTT
>.|TRBJ1-2|.|TRBV29-1
CSVVMDGYTF
TGCAGCGTTGTCATGGATGGCTACACCTTC
>.|TRBJ2-1|.|TRBV30
CAWSGDRSSRESYNEQFF
TGTGCCTGGAGTGGCGACAGGTCGAGTCGGGAGTCCTACAATGAGCAGTTCTTC
>.|TRBJ1-5|few|TRBV4-3
CASSHELQGNQPQHF
TGCGCCAGCAGCCATGAGTTGCAGGGTAATCAGCCCCAGCATTTT
>.|TRBJ2-1|once|TRBV5-6
CASSLTDLEQFF
TGTGCCAGCAGCTTGACGGACCTTGAGCAGTTCTTC
>TRBD1|TRBJ1-2|.|TRBV5-1
CASSPQGQGARMGYTF
TGCGCCAGCAGCCCACAAGGGCAGGGGGCGCGGATGGGCTACACCTTC
>.|TRBJ2-5|.|TRBV2
CASIGSQETQYF
TGTGCCAGTATAGGGTCCCAAGAGACCCAGTACTTC
>TRBD1|TRBJ2-7|.|TRBV12-3/TRBV12-4
CASSSPVGQGSYEQYF
TGTGCCAGCAGTTCCCCCGTTGGACAGGGATCCTACGAGCAGTACTTC